One sample yielded the 26 T cell receptor beta chains listed below, sequenced in a study of T cell changes during pregnancy in multiple sclerosis. Some clones are missing from TCRdb's copy, which holds only in-frame ones; the method was immunoSEQ multiplex PCR. The table lists about 59,000 clones, around nine tenths of them singletons. Sample: peripheral blood from another person, used as feeder cells. The receptors stem from a human donor whose cells served as feeder cells for cultures in a pregnancy study.

CDR3: CASSSDRSDSNQPQHF. CDR3 DNA sequence: TGTGCCAGCAGCTCGGACCGATCCGATAGCAATCAGCCCCAGCATTTT. The rearrangement joins TRBV7-9 to TRBJ1-5; no firm D call. Trimming pared 4 bases from V and 0 bases from J, leaving 13 bases between. Germline V CDR1 and CDR2: SEHNR, FQNEAQ (reference sequence). The CDR3 is made up of 16 amino acids.

The chain employs TRBV9 and TRBJ2-7; D is unresolved. V was trimmed by 0 bases and J by 2 bases, leaving 6 bases between them. CDR1 is SGDLS, CDR2 YYNGEE, per germline. CDR3 length: 13 amino acids. CDR3 DNA: TGTGCCAGCAGCGTAGACCCAGCCTACGAGCAGTACTTC. It is translated as CASSVDPAYEQYF.

This sequence joins TRBV5-1 and TRBJ1-3; maybe TRBD1 (6 bases). The CDR3 contains 17 residues. Deletions cut 0 bases from V and 0 bases from J, with 13 bases between. Germline CDR1 and CDR2: SGHRS and YFSETQ. The CDR3 is CASSLGTAFTSGNTIYF. CDR3 coding DNA: TGCGCCAGCAGCTTGGGGACAGCATTTACCTCTGGAAACACCATATATTTT.

The chain couples TRBV30 to TRBJ2-6, with 7 bases matching TRBD1. V shed 0 bases and J 0 bases; nucleotides not matched to a gene: 5. Germline values: CDR1 GTSNPN, CDR2 SVGIG (reference sequence). The CDR3 spans 17 residues. The CDR3 region has the DNA TGTGCCTGGAGTGTAGACAGGGCGAGCTCTGGGGCCAACGTCCTGACTTTC. It translates to CAWSVDRASSGANVLTF.

The chain is built from TRBV6-5 and TRBJ2-7; TRBD2 matches 12 bases. The CDR3 sequence is 14 residues long. V gave up 6 bases and J gave up 3 bases; unmatched junction bases: 3. The germline V gene has CDR1 MNHEY and CDR2 SVGAGI. Written as DNA, the CDR3 is TGTGCCAGCAGCCTAGCGGGAGGGGGCTACGAGCAGTACTTC. Protein product: CASSLAGGGYEQYF.

V usage is TRBV5-1 and J usage is TRBJ1-5; D not certain. Trimming stripped 4 bases from V and 0 bases from J, with 11 bases between. Germline lookup yields CDR1 SGHRS and CDR2 YFSETQ. This CDR3 region has 15 residues. CDR3 DNA sequence: TGCGCCAGCAGCCTGGACGGTAATAGCAATCAGCCCCAGCATTTT. It codes for CASSLDGNSNQPQHF.

V and J are TRBV7-3 and TRBJ2-5, with TRBD1 identical over 7 bases. Germline trimming cut 5 bases from V and 7 bases from J; bases unmatched to any gene: 7. There are 13 residues in the CDR3. Per the germline V gene, CDR1 is SGHTA and CDR2 is FQGTGA. The CDR3 is CASSPDPGGTQYF. Here the CDR3 DNA reads TGTGCCAGCAGCCCCGACCCAGGGGGGACCCAGTACTTC.

The V and J genes are TRBV6-5 and TRBJ2-7; 7 bases match TRBD1. The CDR3 sequence is 15 residues long. From germline, CDR1 is MNHEY and CDR2 SVGAGI. J lost 3 bases, V lost 6 bases, and 11 bases had no gene match. The CDR3: CASRKGQFSSYEQYF. As DNA, the CDR3 is TGTGCCAGCAGGAAGGGACAGTTTTCCAGCTACGAGCAGTACTTC.

This clone came up a few times. The rearrangement uses TRBV7-2 and TRBJ2-7, with D tentatively TRBD2 (5 bases). The germline CDR1 and CDR2 sequences are SGHTA and FQGNSA. V lost 8 bases and J lost 4, with 15 bases in between. The CDR3 runs to 13 residues. CDR3 nucleotide sequence: TGTGCCAGCCTCTTGAGAGGAGGATACGAGCAGTACTTC. Its protein product is CASLLRGGYEQYF.

This chain joins TRBV5-4 and TRBJ2-7; tentative D call: TRBD2 (5 bases). This CDR3 region has 14 residues. The V gene's germline CDR1 is SGHNT and CDR2 YYREEE (reference sequence). V was clipped by 4 bases and J by 0 bases, with 11 bases between them. The CDR3 bases are TGTGCCAGCAGCGGCCCGGGAAACTCCTACGAGCAGTACTTC. This encodes CASSGPGNSYEQYF.

The V and J genes are TRBV11-2 and TRBJ2-7; 7 bases map to TRBD1. In germline, CDR1 is SGHAT, CDR2 FQNNGV. The CDR3 spans 15 residues. Losses at the gene ends were 3 bases for V and 2 bases for J; bases not matched to a gene: 7. Written as DNA, the CDR3 is TGTGCCAGCAGCTTCCTTACTACAGGGGCCTACGAGCAGTACTTC. It encodes CASSFLTTGAYEQYF.

This chain uses TRBV6-1 with TRBJ2-5; 7 nucleotides match TRBD2. CDR1 and CDR2 (germline): MNHNS, SASEGT. CDR3 size: 15 residues. The ends lost 2 bases at V and 5 bases at J; junction bases unmatched: 8. CDR3 residues: CASSERGRAGETQYF. The CDR3, as DNA: TGTGCCAGCAGTGAACGGGGGAGGGCTGGGGAGACCCAGTACTTC.

This clone was seen just once. The V and J genes are TRBV19 and TRBJ1-5, with 8 bases that match TRBD1. Trimming at V came to 5 bases and at J to 5 bases, leaving 11 bases not matched to a gene. Germline CDR1 reads LNHDA; CDR2 reads SQIVND (reference sequence). The CDR3 is 16 residues long. The CDR3 here is CASSPPGTGTYQPQHF. Written as DNA, the CDR3 is TGTGCCAGTAGTCCTCCCGGGACAGGTACTTATCAGCCCCAGCATTTT.

J is TRBJ2-7 and V is TRBV5-4; the D is unclear. CDR1 and CDR2 from the germline V gene are SGHNT and YYREEE (reference sequence). V lost 2 bases to trimming and J lost 2 bases, with 8 bases between them. The length of the CDR3 is 13 residues. The CDR3, as DNA: TGTGCCAGCAGCTTTTCAAATGCCTACGAGCAGTACTTC. This codes for CASSFSNAYEQYF.

V is TRBV15 and J is TRBJ2-3; D is possibly TRBD1 (5 bases). Trimming cost V 3 bases and J 0 bases, with 10 bases left between them. Germline V CDR1 and CDR2: LNHNV, YYDKDF (reference sequence). This CDR3 spans 15 amino acids. The chain's CDR3 is CATSSLQGSTDTQYF. Here the CDR3 DNA reads TGTGCCACCAGCAGTTTGCAGGGAAGCACAGATACGCAGTATTTT. Drawing the rest from reference TRBV15 and TRBJ2-3, the complete variable domain is DAMVIQNPRYQVTQFGKPVTLSCSQTLNHNVMYWYQQKSSQAPKLLFHYYDKDFNNEADTPDNFQSRRPNTSFCFLDIRSPGLGDTAMYLCATSSLQGSTDTQYFGPGTRLTVL.

This chain joins TRBV6-1 and TRBJ2-3, with 10 positions matching TRBD2. The CDR3 loop spans 15 amino acids. The junction had 5 bases not matched to a gene; V was cut back by 3 bases and J by 5 bases. The germline V gene encodes CDR1 MNHNS and CDR2 SASEGT. The CDR3 is CASSEASGSVDTQYF. The CDR3 DNA sequence: TGTGCCAGCAGTGAGGCTAGCGGGAGTGTAGATACGCAGTATTTT.

This clone was seen only a few times. This chain connects TRBV4-1 to TRBJ2-3, with D perhaps matching TRBD2 (6 bases). The V end lost 0 bases, the J end lost 2 bases, and 12 bases lay between the germline ends. Germline V gene sequence: CDR1 MGHRA, CDR2 YSYEKL. The CDR3 totals 16 residues. The CDR3 here is CASSQDRGTFTDTQYF. The CDR3, as DNA: TGCGCCAGCAGCCAAGATCGGGGGACTTTCACAGATACGCAGTATTTT.

This chain joins TRBV27 and TRBJ2-5; 10 nucleotides line up with TRBD1. The CDR3 consists of 17 residues. Germline CDR1 and CDR2: MNHEY and SMNVEV (reference sequence). Trimming removed 0 bases from V and 4 bases from J; junction bases left unmatched: 8. This chain's CDR3 is CASSLSPPGTGVETQYF. CDR3 nucleotides: TGTGCCAGCAGTTTATCGCCCCCCGGGACAGGGGTAGAGACCCAGTACTTC.

In its sample, this clone was seen a few times. The CDR3 loop is CASSVGPGGSVNYGYTF. For the CDR3, the DNA is TGTGCCAGCAGCGTAGGACCAGGGGGATCGGTTAACTATGGCTACACCTTC. The chain employs TRBV9 and TRBJ1-2; TRBD1 matches 7 bases. This CDR3 spans 17 amino acids. CDR1 and CDR2 from the germline V gene are SGDLS and YYNGEE. Trimming cost V 0 bases and J 1 base; bases outside gene matches: 9.

The CDR3 DNA reads TGCGCCAGCAGCCGGACCGGGGGGCTAGCGGGAGAAACGCAGTATTTT. It translates to CASSRTGGLAGETQYF. The rearrangement uses TRBV4-1 and TRBJ2-3; 10 bases line up with TRBD2. The CDR3 has 16 amino acids. Germline V gives CDR1 MGHRA, CDR2 YSYEKL. J was trimmed by 9 bases and V by 4 bases; bases with no gene match: 13.

The chain links TRBV6-1 to TRBJ2-7; D may match TRBD1 or TRBD2 (5 bases each). Deletions cut 7 bases from V and 1 base from J, with 17 bases between. The CDR3 consists of 15 residues. Germline V gives CDR1 MNHNS, CDR2 SASEGT. The CDR3 coding sequence is TGTGCCAGCACAAAGTACCGGGACCGATCCTACGAGCAGTACTTC. It specifies CASTKYRDRSYEQYF.

J is TRBJ2-7 and V is TRBV5-1; TRBD1 matches at 7 bases. This CDR3 is 14 amino acids long. Germline V CDR1 and CDR2: SGHRS, YFSETQ. Trimming cost V 1 base and J 2 bases; bases outside gene matches: 3. CDR3 sequence reads: CASSLWDSAYEQYF. Here the CDR3 DNA reads TGCGCCAGCAGCTTGTGGGACAGCGCCTACGAGCAGTACTTC.

The chain joins TRBV10-3 to TRBJ2-7, with TRBD2 matching 10 bases. There are 20 residues in the CDR3. In germline, CDR1 is ENHRY, CDR2 SYGVKD. The ends lost 0 bases at V and 4 bases at J; junction bases unmatched: 18. The DNA for the CDR3 is TGTGCCATCAGTGAGTCTACACTAGCGGGAAAGGCTAAGAACGGTTACGAGCAGTACTTC. Translated, it gives CAISESTLAGKAKNGYEQYF.

The chain's CDR3 is CSVVPAGQAYEQYF. CDR3 in DNA: TGCAGCGTTGTCCCGGCCGGACAGGCCTACGAGCAGTACTTC. The V and J genes are TRBV29-1 and TRBJ2-7; TRBD1 agrees at 7 bases. Germline loops: CDR1 SQVTM, CDR2 ANQGSEA. This CDR3 region has 14 residues. With V trimmed by 4 bases and J by 2 bases, 8 bases remained unmatched.

The chain recombines TRBV7-2 with TRBJ1-6; no definite D call. V was pared by 5 bases and J by 10 bases, with 15 bases between. This CDR3 has 14 amino acids. Germline V CDR1 and CDR2: SGHTA, FQGNSA. As DNA, the CDR3 is TGTGCCAGCAGCCCTCGAGAGGGTCAATCACCCCTCCACTTT. As protein: CASSPREGQSPLHF.

The V gene is TRBV5-1, the J gene TRBJ2-1, with D maybe TRBD2 (5 bases). The V and J ends lost 1 base and 6 bases respectively, with 11 bases between them. CDR3 size: 14 residues. The germline V gene has CDR1 SGHRS and CDR2 YFSETQ. The CDR3 sequence: CASSLITSFNEQFF. DNA for the CDR3: TGCGCCAGCAGCTTGATTACTAGTTTCAATGAGCAGTTCTTC.